The entry below gives a single T cell receptor beta chain sequence along with its context. The germline gene is not matched at one end of the junction; a read error may be the cause. The CDR3 spans 13 residues. Germline CDR1 reads LGHDT; CDR2 reads YNNKEL (reference sequence). These data are taken from a study of blood T cell repertoires in COVID-19. Measured with immunoSEQ multiplex PCR; TCRdb has only the in-frame clones, and not every one. Among 150,000 to 200,000 clones listed, roughly nine tenths were seen once. The specimen was peripheral blood. The chain recombines TRBV3-1 (or the pseudogene TRBV3-2) with TRBJ1-2; D is perhaps TRBD1 (5 bases). The sequence derives from a man aged 55 to 70 with acute or convalescent COVID-19. In DNA, the CDR3 is TGTGCCAGCAGCCAAGAGCGACAGTATGGCTACATCTTC. Translated: CASSQERQYGYIF.